This note documents a single TCR beta chain sequence. The V end lost 6 bases, the J end lost 1 base, and 9 bases lay between the germline ends. Germline assignment: CDR1 MDHEN and CDR2 SYDVKM. This CDR3 is built from 13 residues. The data were taken from a study of cytomegalovirus exposure and HLA in healthy donors. Study as a whole: The Caucasian-associated ancestry cluster held roughly 80% of a few hundred genotyped donors.

13 Jbeta primers and 60 Vbeta primers were used for the PCR. Data came from immunoSEQ multiplex PCR; TCRdb stores just in-frame clones and leaves some out. The sample has 150,000 to 200,000 clones, roughly four fifths seen once; the top ten hold roughly 10%. Material: PBMCs. The source of this sequence is a man aged 45-60 years in good health and CMV-seropositive. This chain joins TRBV28 and TRBJ1-2, with D perhaps TRBD1 (5 bases). The CDR3, as DNA: TGTGCCAGCAGGATTGACAGTAACTATGGCTACACCTTC. Translating gives CASRIDSNYGYTF.